This T cell receptor beta chain was profiled in a study of OX40 agonist ivuxolimab in advanced cancers. For the study at large: Ivuxolimab, an antibody that agonizes OX40 (CD134), was administered to the patients.

The V segment lost 7 bases and the J segment 7 bases; nucleotides outside the gene matches: 16. The CDR3 is 15 residues long. CDR1 MNHEY and CDR2 SVGAGI come from the germline V gene. Method: immunoSEQ multiplex PCR; TCRdb's copy keeps in-frame clones and lacks some. The table shows some 87,000 clones, with roughly 88% occurring only once. This TCR came from an adult with an advanced solid tumor such as melanoma, head and neck, liver or kidney cancer. Source: CD4+ or CD8+ T cells sorted from blood, taken in a trial of the OX40 agonist ivuxolimab. This sequence joins TRBV6-5 and TRBJ2-7, with TRBD2 matching 7 bases. CDR3 sequence (DNA): TGTGCCAGCACCAGGGCGGGACTAACCCACGGGGAGCAGTACTTC. This gives the protein CASTRAGLTHGEQYF.